This T cell receptor (beta chain) was recovered during a study of shared clonotypes between healthy human individuals (dated by TCRdb to about 2020). For context, the study as a whole: Three men and a couple of women, aged 18 to 49 years, made up the cohort. To increase sequencing depth and limit assay-specific biases, TCR repertoire library preparation and sequencing were carried out by different laboratories using diverse techniques. Leukapheresis yielded between about 0.94 and 10 billion PBMCs per donor. The study deeply sequenced blood TCR repertoires of about five healthy adults to estimate repertoire size and the extent of clonotype sharing between individuals. For each donor, CD4 naive and CD4 memory were each given three plates, CD8 naive was given two plates, and CD8 memory was given one plate.

TCR CDR3 regions were amplified from genomic DNA by multiplex PCR using the deep immunoSEQ assay. Genomic DNA extracted from each cell subset was distributed evenly over all wells of several immunoSEQ 96-well plates, and each plate served as one replicate. Each replicate PCR for sorted subsets received approximately 200 ng genomic DNA, equal to tens of thousands of T cell genomes. The purified libraries were quantified using a Qubit 3.0 fluorometer, sized with a Bioanalyzer 2100, and then quantified again using the KAPA Library Quantification kit. Every immunoSEQ 96-well plate was sequenced on a dedicated single-read 150-cycle Illumina NextSeq 550 flow cell. The authors' analysis ran thus. Because the immunoSEQ output included only junctional sequences and no quality scores, the filtering could not be the same as the filtering used for full-length reads. To assign V/J genes and CDR3, sequences were annotated using PyIR, a Python wrapper for IgBLAST v1.9, with IMGT germline references. Reads with weak V/J assignments (E-value above 1e-6), missing CDR3, stop codons, out-of-frame junctions, or ambiguous translated residues were removed. A V3J clonotype was defined by an identical inferred V gene, J gene, and CDR3 amino acid sequence. Percentage overlap between repertoires was computed as shared unique clonotypes divided by the size of the smaller repertoire. Three approaches were used to assess repertoire richness: RTK rarefaction, the Chao1 estimator, and Recon v2.1 estimates of unobserved clonotypes. Generation probabilities for all TCRbeta clonotypes obtained by the gDNA method from a handful of donors were computed using OLGA. TCRdb mirrors the immuneACCESS table, restricted to in-frame sequences. Some clones are absent from its copies; in checked studies, under half trace to an unresolved V gene, and the reason for the others is unknown. V, J and clone size derive from that table, while D and trimming were established from the DNA sequence. This sample gives 2.5 million or so clones in total; around 94% of them show up just once. The ten largest clones represent about 0.13% of the sample.

The donors were healthy, HIV-negative adults with no recently reported acute infections or vaccinations. Every donor was a Caucasian adult residing in Nashville, Tennessee, USA. CD4+ T cells were enriched by magnetic negative selection; naive cells were then positively selected on CD45RA, and the negative fraction formed the memory subset. After blood collection by leukapheresis, PBMCs were isolated using Ficoll-Histopaque density gradient centrifugation and then cryopreserved in the vapor phase of liquid nitrogen. Analytical flow cytometry was used to check the purity and quantity of each magnetically sorted T cell population. Each sorted fraction had its genomic DNA isolated and then quantified by UV absorbance on a Nanodrop 2000c. The CDR3 numbers 16 residues from cysteine through phenylalanine. Only CDR3 DNA is held: 48 bases, read in frame from base 1. The germline V gene specifies SGHTA as CDR1 and FQGNSA as CDR2. V is reduced by 1 base and J by 0 bases, leaving a spacing of 12 bases between them.

A word on this clone: Its antigen target is currently unknown. Base qualities are not provided; no much larger clone lies one nucleotide away.

General study outcomes and caveats: Larger estimated clonotype richness was generally found for naive subsets than for memory subsets. Because the study included only a small number of donors, the genetic and exposure-history diversity represented was limited. Rarefaction of sorted-subset datasets indicated incomplete sequencing despite the large sequencing depth. When a handful of donors were compared, the shared fraction of clonotypes was around 4.6% for naive CD4, 3.5% to 4% for naive CD8, 2% to 2.5% for memory CD4, and about 0.36% for memory CD8. Pairwise subsampling indicated that sequencing depth was expected to affect the degree of clonotype sharing among donors. Higher generation probabilities were observed for clonotypes shared by all four sorted-subset donors than for non-shared clonotypes. Sampling was restricted to blood, and TCR repertoires in tissues likely differ from the TCR repertoires found in blood.

The receptor was isolated from a man between 18 and 35 years old in good health. The source material was naive CD4+ T cells sorted from blood. The sample's cell subset or site label is to be understood as: CD45RA+ positively selected. This receptor chain uses TRBV7-2 and TRBJ1-1, with the identity of the D gene unclear. The CDR3 protein: CASSLGSTAMNTEAFF. The DNA sequence follows: TGTGCCAGCAGCTTAGGTTCAACAGCCATGAACACTGAAGCTTTCTTT.